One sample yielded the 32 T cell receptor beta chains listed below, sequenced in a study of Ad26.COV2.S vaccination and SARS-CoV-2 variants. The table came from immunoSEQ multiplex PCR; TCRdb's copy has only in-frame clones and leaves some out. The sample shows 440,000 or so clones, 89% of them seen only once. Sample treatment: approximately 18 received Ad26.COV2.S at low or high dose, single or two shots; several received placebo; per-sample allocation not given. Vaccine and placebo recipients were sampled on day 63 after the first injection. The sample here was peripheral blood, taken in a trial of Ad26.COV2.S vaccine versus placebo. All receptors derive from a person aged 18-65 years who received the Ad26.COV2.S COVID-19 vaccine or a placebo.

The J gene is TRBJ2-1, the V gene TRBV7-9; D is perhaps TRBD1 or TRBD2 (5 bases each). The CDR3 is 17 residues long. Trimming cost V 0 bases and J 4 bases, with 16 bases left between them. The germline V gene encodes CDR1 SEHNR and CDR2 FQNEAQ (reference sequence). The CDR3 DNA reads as TGTGCCAGCAGCTTAGCGGGGACGAGGGTACGGTACAATGAGCAGTTCTTC. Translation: CASSLAGTRVRYNEQFF.

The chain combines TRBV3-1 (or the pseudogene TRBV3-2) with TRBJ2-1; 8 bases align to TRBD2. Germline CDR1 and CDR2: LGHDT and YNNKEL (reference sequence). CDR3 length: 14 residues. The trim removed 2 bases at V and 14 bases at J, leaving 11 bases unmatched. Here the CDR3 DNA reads TGTGCCAGCAGCCAACTCAAGCGGGGGTCCCCTAAGTTCTTC. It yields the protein CASSQLKRGSPKFF.

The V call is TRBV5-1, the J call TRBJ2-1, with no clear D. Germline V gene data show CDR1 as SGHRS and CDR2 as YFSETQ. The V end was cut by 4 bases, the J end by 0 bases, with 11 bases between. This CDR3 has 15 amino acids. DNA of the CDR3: TGCGCCAGCAGCGACGACTGGGGCTCCTACAATGAGCAGTTCTTC. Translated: CASSDDWGSYNEQFF.

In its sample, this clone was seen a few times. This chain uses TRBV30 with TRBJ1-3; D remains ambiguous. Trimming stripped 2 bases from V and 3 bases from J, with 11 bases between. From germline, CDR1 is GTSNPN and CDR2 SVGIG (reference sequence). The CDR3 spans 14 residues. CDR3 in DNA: TGTGCCTGGAGTTCGGGGTACGGTGGAAACACCATATATTTT. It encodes CAWSSGYGGNTIYF. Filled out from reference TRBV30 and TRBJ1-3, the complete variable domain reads SQTIHQWPATLVQPVGSPLSLECTVEGTSNPNLYWYRQAAGRGLQLLFYSVGIGQISSEVPQNLSASRPQDRQFILSSKKLLLSDSGFYLCAWSSGYGGNTIYFGEGSWLTVV.

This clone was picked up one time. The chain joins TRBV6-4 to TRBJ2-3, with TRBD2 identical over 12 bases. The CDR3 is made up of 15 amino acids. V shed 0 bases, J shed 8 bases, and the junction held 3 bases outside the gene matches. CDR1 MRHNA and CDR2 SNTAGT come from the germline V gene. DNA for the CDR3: TGTGCCAGCAGTGACTCACCACTAGCGGGGGGTACGCAGTATTTT. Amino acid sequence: CASSDSPLAGGTQYF.

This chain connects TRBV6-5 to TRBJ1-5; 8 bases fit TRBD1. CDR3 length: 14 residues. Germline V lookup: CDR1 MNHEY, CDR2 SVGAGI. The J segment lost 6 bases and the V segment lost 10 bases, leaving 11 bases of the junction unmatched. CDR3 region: CATVGQGSGQPQHF. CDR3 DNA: TGTGCCACCGTAGGACAGGGTTCCGGTCAGCCCCAGCATTTT.

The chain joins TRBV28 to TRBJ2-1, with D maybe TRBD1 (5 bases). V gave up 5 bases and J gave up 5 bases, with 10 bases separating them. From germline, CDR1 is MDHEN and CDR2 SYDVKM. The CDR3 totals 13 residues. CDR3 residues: CASSLQGDNEQFF. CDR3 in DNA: TGTGCCAGCAGTCTCCAGGGTGACAATGAGCAGTTCTTC.

The CDR3 DNA follows: TGTGCCAGCAGCCAGACAGGGGCGGTCTACAGATCACCCCTCCACTTT. The encoded protein is CASSQTGAVYRSPLHF. The chain employs TRBV14 and TRBJ1-6; 8 bases are shared with TRBD1. CDR3 length equals 16 residues. Germline V CDR1 and CDR2: SGHDN, FVKESK. J was trimmed by 10 bases and V by 3 bases; bases with no gene match: 11. The full variable domain, its missing parts supplied by reference TRBV14 and TRBJ1-6, is EAGVTQFPSHSVIEKGQTVTLRCDPISGHDNLYWYRRVMGKEIKFLLHFVKESKQDESGMPNNRFLAERTGGTYSTLKVQPAELEDSGVYFCASSQTGAVYRSPLHFGNGTRLTVT.

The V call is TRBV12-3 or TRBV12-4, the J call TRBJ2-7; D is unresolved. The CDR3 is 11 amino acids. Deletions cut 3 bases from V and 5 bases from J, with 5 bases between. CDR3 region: CASSFRNEQYF. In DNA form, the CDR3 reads TGTGCCAGCAGTTTTCGGAACGAGCAGTACTTC.

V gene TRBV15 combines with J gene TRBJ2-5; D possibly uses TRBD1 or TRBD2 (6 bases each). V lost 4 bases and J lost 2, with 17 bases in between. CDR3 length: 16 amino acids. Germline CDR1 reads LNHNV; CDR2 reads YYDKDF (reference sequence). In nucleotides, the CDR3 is TGTGCCACCAGCACAACAGGGAGCGCGGGACAAGAGACCCAGTACTTC. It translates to CATSTTGSAGQETQYF.

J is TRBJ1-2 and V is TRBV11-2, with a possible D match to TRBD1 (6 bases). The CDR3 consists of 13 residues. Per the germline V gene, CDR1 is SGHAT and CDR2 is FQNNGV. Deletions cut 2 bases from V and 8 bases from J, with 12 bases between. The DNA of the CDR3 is TGTGCCAGCAGCTTATCGGGGGCGGGAGGCTACACCTTC. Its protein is CASSLSGAGGYTF. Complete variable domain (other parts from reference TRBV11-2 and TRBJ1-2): EAGVAQSPRYKIIEKRQSVAFWCNPISGHATLYWYQQILGQGPKLLIQFQNNGVVDDSQLPKDRFSAERLKGVDSTLKIQPAKLEDSAVYLCASSLSGAGGYTFGSGTRLTVV.

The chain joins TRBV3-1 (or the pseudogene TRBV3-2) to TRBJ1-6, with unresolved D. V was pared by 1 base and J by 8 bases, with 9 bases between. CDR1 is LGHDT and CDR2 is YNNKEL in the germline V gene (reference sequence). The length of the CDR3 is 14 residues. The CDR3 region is CASSQVLVDSPLHF. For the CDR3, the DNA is TGTGCCAGCAGCCAAGTTTTGGTGGATTCACCCCTCCACTTT.

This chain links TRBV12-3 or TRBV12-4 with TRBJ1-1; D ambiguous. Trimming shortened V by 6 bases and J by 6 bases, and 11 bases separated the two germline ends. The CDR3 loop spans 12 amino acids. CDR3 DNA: TGTGCCAGCAGCCTTCGCTGGTCTGAAGCTTTCTTT. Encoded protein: CASSLRWSEAFF.

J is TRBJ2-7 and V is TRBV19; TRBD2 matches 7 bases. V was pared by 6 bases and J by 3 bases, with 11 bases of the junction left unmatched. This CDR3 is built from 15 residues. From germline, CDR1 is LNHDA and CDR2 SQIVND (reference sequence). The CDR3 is CASRESGIRFYEQYF. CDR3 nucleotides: TGTGCCAGTAGAGAGAGCGGGATCCGATTCTACGAGCAGTACTTC.

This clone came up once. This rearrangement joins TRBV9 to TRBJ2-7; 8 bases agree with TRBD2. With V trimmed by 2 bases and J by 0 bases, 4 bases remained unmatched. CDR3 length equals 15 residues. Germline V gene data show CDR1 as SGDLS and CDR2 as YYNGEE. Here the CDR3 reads CASSVTSGFSYEQYF. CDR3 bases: TGTGCCAGCAGCGTTACTAGCGGATTCTCCTACGAGCAGTACTTC.

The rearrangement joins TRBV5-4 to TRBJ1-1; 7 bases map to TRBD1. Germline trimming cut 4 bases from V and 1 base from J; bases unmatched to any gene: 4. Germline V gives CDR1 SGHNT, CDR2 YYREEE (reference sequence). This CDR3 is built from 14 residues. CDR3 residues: CASSQGQQNTEAFF. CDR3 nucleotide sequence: TGTGCCAGCAGCCAGGGACAGCAGAACACTGAAGCTTTCTTT.

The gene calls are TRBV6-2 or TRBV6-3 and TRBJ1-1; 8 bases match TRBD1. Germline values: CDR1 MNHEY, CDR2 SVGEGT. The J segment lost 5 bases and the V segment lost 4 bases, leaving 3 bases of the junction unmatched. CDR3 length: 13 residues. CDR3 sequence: CASSFTGGTEAFF. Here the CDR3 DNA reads TGTGCCAGCAGTTTTACAGGGGGTACTGAAGCTTTCTTT.

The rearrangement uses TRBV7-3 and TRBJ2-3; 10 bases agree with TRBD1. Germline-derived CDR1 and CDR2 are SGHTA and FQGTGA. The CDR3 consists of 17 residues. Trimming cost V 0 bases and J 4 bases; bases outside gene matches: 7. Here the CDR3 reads CASSLTVSGQGSDTQYF. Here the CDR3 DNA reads TGTGCCAGCAGCTTAACAGTGTCGGGACAGGGGTCAGATACGCAGTATTTT.

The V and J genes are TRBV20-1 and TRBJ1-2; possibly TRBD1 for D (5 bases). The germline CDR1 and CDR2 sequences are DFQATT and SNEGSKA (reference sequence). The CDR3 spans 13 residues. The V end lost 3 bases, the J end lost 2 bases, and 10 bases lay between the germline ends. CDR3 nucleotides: TGCAGTGCTAGTCCGGGACCAAACTATGGCTACACCTTC. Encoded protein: CSASPGPNYGYTF.

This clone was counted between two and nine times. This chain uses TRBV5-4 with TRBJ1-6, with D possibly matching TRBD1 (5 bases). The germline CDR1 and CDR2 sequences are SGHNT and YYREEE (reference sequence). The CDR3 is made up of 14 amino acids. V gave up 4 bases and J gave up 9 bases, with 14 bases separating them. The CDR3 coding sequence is TGTGCCAGCAGCCCGCCCAGGGTCGGTTCACCCCTCCACTTT. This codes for CASSPPRVGSPLHF.

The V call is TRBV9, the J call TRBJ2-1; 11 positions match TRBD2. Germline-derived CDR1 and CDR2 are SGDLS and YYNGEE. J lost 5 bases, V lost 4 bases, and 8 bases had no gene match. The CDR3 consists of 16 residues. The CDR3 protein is CASSTGSGRAHNEQFF. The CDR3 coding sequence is TGTGCCAGCAGCACTGGTAGCGGGAGGGCCCACAATGAGCAGTTCTTC.

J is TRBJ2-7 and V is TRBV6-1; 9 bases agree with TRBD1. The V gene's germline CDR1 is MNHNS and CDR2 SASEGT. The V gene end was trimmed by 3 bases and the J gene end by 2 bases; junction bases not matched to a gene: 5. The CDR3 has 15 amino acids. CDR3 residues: CASSDPGQGTYEQYF. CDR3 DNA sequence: TGTGCCAGCAGTGACCCGGGACAGGGCACCTACGAGCAGTACTTC.

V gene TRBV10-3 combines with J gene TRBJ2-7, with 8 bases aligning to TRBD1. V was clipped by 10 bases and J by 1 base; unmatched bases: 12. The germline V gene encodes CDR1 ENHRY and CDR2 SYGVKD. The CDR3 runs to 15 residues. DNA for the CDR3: TGTGCCAGCAAAGACCAGGGGGCTGGGTCCTACGAGCAGTACTTC. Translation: CASKDQGAGSYEQYF.

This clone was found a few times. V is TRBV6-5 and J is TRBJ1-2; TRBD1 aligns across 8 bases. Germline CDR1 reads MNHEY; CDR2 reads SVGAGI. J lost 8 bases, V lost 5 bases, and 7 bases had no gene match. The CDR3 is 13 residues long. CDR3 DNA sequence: TGTGCCAGCAGTACCGACAGGGGTCGGGGCTACACCTTC. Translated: CASSTDRGRGYTF.

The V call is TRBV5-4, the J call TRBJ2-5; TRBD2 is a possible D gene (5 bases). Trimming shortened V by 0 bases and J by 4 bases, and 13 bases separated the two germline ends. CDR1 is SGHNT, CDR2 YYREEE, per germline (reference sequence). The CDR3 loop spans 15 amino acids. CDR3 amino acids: CASSLGLAKAETQYF. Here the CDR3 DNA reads TGTGCCAGCAGCTTGGGGCTAGCAAAGGCAGAGACCCAGTACTTC.

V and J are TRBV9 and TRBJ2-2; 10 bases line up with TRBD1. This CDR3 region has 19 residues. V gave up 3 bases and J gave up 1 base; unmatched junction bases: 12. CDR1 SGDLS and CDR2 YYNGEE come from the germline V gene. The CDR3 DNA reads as TGTGCCAGCAGCGGGGACGGGACAGGGGTGGTCAGGAACACCGGGGAGCTGTTTTTT. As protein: CASSGDGTGVVRNTGELFF.

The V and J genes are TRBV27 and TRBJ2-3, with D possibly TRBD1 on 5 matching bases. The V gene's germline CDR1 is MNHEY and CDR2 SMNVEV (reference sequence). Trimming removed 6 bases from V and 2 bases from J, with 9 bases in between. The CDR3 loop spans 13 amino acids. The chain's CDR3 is CASSRQYTDTQYF. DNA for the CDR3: TGTGCCAGCAGCCGACAGTACACAGATACGCAGTATTTT.

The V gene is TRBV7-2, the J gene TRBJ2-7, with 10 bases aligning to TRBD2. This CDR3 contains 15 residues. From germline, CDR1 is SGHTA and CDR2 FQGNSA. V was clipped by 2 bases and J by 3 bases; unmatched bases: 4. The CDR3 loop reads CASSLLAGVFYEQYF. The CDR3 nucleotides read TGTGCCAGCAGCTTACTAGCGGGAGTGTTCTACGAGCAGTACTTC.

The CDR3 nucleotides read TGTGCCAGCAGTTTACTCGGGACAGCTACGGAGCAGTACTTC. Encoded protein: CASSLLGTATEQYF. The chain carries TRBV27 and TRBJ2-7; 7 bases are shared with TRBD1. The CDR3 covers 14 residues. Germline V gene sequence: CDR1 MNHEY, CDR2 SMNVEV (reference sequence). V was pared by 2 bases and J by 7 bases, with 8 bases of the junction left unmatched.

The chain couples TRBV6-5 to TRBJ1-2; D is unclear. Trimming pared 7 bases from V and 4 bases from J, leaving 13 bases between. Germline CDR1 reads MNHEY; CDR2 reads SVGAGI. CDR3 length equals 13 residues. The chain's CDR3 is CASTVLATYGYTF. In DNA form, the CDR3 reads TGTGCCAGCACTGTACTAGCCACCTATGGCTACACCTTC.

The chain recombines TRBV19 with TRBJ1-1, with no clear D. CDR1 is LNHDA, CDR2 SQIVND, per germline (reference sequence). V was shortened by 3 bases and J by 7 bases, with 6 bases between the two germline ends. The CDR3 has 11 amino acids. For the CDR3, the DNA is TGTGCCAGTAGTATGGCTGGTGAAGCTTTCTTT. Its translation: CASSMAGEAFF. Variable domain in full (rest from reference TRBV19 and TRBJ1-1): DGGITQSPKYLFRKEGQNVTLSCEQNLNHDAMYWYRQDPGQGLRLIYYSQIVNDFQKGDIAEGYSVSREKKESFPLTVTSAQKNPTAFYLCASSMAGEAFFGQGTRLTVV.

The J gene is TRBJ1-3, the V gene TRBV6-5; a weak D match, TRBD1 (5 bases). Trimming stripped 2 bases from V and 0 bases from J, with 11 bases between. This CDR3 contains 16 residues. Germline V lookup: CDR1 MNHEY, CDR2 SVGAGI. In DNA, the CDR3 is TGTGCCAGCAGTTACGGGACGGCGAGCTCTGGAAACACCATATATTTT. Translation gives CASSYGTASSGNTIYF.